This T cell receptor beta chain was recovered during a study of CXCR3-negative and CXCR3-positive naive CD8 T cells. CD45RO-CCR7+CD27+CD95- characterized naive CD8+ T cells. Study-wide points: Both naive subsets showed comparably high diversity, and memory CD8+ cells showed much lower diversity. When CXCR3-positive naive cells were set against CXCR3-negative naive cells, the former had more hydrophobic TRB CDR3s. Memory cells showed distinct TRBV-TRBJ patterns, while the two naive subsets matched.

The CDR3 is 13 amino acids. Germline lookup yields CDR1 SEHNR and CDR2 FQNEAQ (reference sequence). Libraries of TRB cDNA were made by 5' RACE and carried UMIs. TCRdb reanalyzed the 5' RACE reads, giving one entry per CDR3 protein sequence and no DNA. The sample has over 55,000 distinct CDR3 sequences. With regard to this clonotype: No antigen is known for it.

The sequenced material came from naive CXCR3+ CD8+ T cells from blood. As to subset: CD45RO-CCR7+CD27+CD95- naive CD8+ T cells expressing CXCR3 (TNR3+). This sequence was found in a human donor in good health. Some clones in this sample may be carry-over from other donors' samples. V gene TRBV7-9 combines with J gene TRBJ1-1; TCRdb reports TRBD1, a call that lacks DNA to check it against. The CDR3 loop is CASSGVDDTEAFF. Together with reference TRBV7-9 and TRBJ1-1, the CDR3 gives the full variable domain: DTGVSQNPRHKITKRGQNVTFRCDPISEHNRLYWYRQTLGQGPEFLTYFQNEAQLEKSRLLSDRFSAERPKGSFSTLEIQRTEQGDSAMYLCASSGVDDTEAFFGQGTRLTVV.